This is a list of T cell receptor beta chains from one sample in a study of T cell repertoires in cytomegalovirus infection. TCRdb re-analysed the reads in MiXCR, keeping a single row per CDR3 protein. The repertoire consists of fewer than 350,000 distinct CDR3 sequences, with under 20% occurring once and the leading ten covering 12%. The specimen was PBMCs. These receptors all come from a human donor in good health (CMV status not recorded). Some clones in this sample may be carry-over from other donors' samples. The CDR3 runs from the conserved cysteine through the conserved F or W. The D gene is left open where the match is weak. Clone size is stated in some rows and not others, as once, few, many or a class when expanded.

D,J,length,V,size,CDR3,DNA
-,TRBJ1-4,15,TRBV7-2,-,CASSSDGSSREKLFF,TGTGCCAGCAGCTCTGACGGATCGTCTCGAGAAAAACTGTTTTTT
-,TRBJ1-5,12,TRBV7-9,few,CASGTRNQPQHF,TGTGCCAGTGGCACACGCAATCAGCCCCAGCATTTT
-,TRBJ2-3,11,TRBV6-2/TRBV6-3,-,CASFNTDTQYF,TGTGCCAGCTTCAACACAGATACGCAGTATTTT
TRBD1,TRBJ1-5,16,TRBV4-1,many,CASSQGQGAPNQPQHF,TGCGCCAGCAGCCAAGGACAGGGGGCGCCGAATCAGCCCCAGCATTTT
-,TRBJ2-7,12,TRBV20-1,-,CSANRVSYEQYF,TGCAGTGCTAACAGGGTGTCCTACGAGCAGTACTTC
TRBD2,TRBJ2-3,16,TRBV4-1,few,CASSPGLAGPRDTQYF,TGCGCCAGCAGCCCAGGACTAGCGGGGCCTAGGGATACGCAGTATTTT
TRBD2,TRBJ2-5,15,TRBV20-1,-,CSARWDLAGGETQYF,TGCAGTGCTAGATGGGATCTGGCGGGAGGGGAGACCCAGTACTTC
TRBD1,TRBJ2-5,14,TRBV7-9,-,CASRSDRGQETQYF,TGTGCCAGCAGGAGTGACAGGGGGCAAGAGACCCAGTACTTC
-,TRBJ2-2,12,TRBV28,-,CASRPYTGELFF,TGTGCCAGCAGACCTTACACCGGGGAGCTGTTTTTT
-,TRBJ2-2,16,TRBV10-3,-,CAIRIRSGESTGELFF,TGTGCCATCAGGATACGCTCCGGGGAGTCCACCGGGGAGCTGTTTTTT
-,TRBJ2-1,19,TRBV2,-,CASSVDGRVGFGSYNEQFF,TGTGCCAGCAGTGTGGACGGAAGGGTCGGGTTTGGATCCTACAATGAGCAGTTCTTC
-,TRBJ2-2,14,TRBV7-2,many,CASSLVTNTGELFF,TGTGCCAGCAGCTTAGTAACCAACACCGGGGAGCTGTTTTTT
-,TRBJ1-6,14,TRBV6-1,-,CASSRRGHNSPLHF,TGTGCCAGCAGTCGACGGGGTCATAATTCACCCCTCCACTTT
-,TRBJ2-5,16,TRBV3-1,-,CASSQGEATLQETQYF,TGTGCCAGCAGCCAAGGGGAGGCAACCCTCCAAGAGACCCAGTACTTC
-,TRBJ1-4,13,TRBV28,-,CASMRWQDEKLFF,TGTGCCAGCATGAGGTGGCAGGATGAAAAACTGTTTTTT
-,TRBJ1-1,13,TRBV7-9,many,CASSRGAPIEAFF,TGTGCCAGCAGCCGGGGGGCGCCTATTGAAGCTTTCTTT
TRBD2,TRBJ2-5,17,TRBV20-1,few,CSARARMGLAVGETQYF,TGCAGTGCTAGAGCCCGGATGGGACTAGCGGTAGGGGAGACCCAGTACTTC
-,TRBJ2-1,12,TRBV28,few,CASSTDISEQFF,TGTGCCAGCAGTACAGACATTTCTGAGCAGTTCTTC